Included here is one TCR beta chain sequence, with context. Its antigen is as yet unknown. The V and J ends lost 5 bases and 4 bases, in that order; junction bases with no gene match: 8. Germline CDR1 MNHEY, CDR2 SMNVEV (reference sequence). This CDR3 comprises 15 residues. The assay was immunoSEQ multiplex PCR, and TCRdb's table has in-frame clones only and misses some. The table has about 350,000 clones, 88% seen once. This entry is derived from a study of Ad26.COV2.S vaccination and SARS-CoV-2 variants. Study details: Participant was drawn from the COV1001 Ad26.COV2.S trial arm. Each vaccinee took Ad26.COV2.S intramuscularly, once or twice 56 days apart.

Points from the study as a whole: Vaccinees displayed broader spike-specific TCR repertoires than placebo recipients.

Treatment indicated: roughly 20 received Ad26.COV2.S at low or high dose, single or two shots; several received placebo; per-sample allocation not given. Samples analyzed were those drawn on day 63 after the first vaccine or placebo injection. The sequence came from a person between 18 and 59 years old who received the Ad26.COV2.S COVID-19 vaccine or a placebo. The rearrangement links TRBV27 to TRBJ1-5; 7 bases fit TRBD1. The sequencing used peripheral blood, collected in a trial of Ad26.COV2.S vaccine versus placebo. The DNA for the CDR3 is TGTGCCAGCAGTCCGTGGGACAGCGGAAATCAGCCCCAGCATTTT. Residues: CASSPWDSGNQPQHF.